The subject of this entry is one T cell receptor (beta chain). Its antigen is undetermined. The CDR3 spans 13 residues. The germline gives CDR1 SNHLY, CDR2 FYNNEI. Trimming left V 8 bases short and J 3 bases short, with 14 bases between. The data belong to a study of tumor-infiltrating lymphocytes in localized non-small cell lung cancer. Assay: immunoSEQ multiplex PCR; the TCRdb copy retains only in-frame clones and omits some. In the table there are tens of thousands of clones, roughly two thirds of which are singletons. Overall study findings and caveats: Tumors had more T cell infiltration than uninvolved lung, per TCRbeta sequencing and CD3 counts.

Material: lung tumor tissue. The rearrangement uses TRBV2 and TRBJ2-7; D gene uncertain. The clonotype originates from a human donor with non-small cell lung cancer. The CDR3 protein is CASGIGGNYEQYF. As DNA, the CDR3 is TGTGCCAGCGGTATAGGTGGAAACTACGAGCAGTACTTC.